This T cell receptor (beta chain) was sequenced in a study of vaccination and CD4 T cells after COVID-19. On the study more broadly: With a range of 35 to 161, the median interval from diagnosis to drawing post-COVID samples was approximately 100 days. Post-vaccine sampling followed dose two by a median roughly 65 days (range 14 to 241). Stimulation used overlapping spike peptides from SARS-CoV-2, HCoV-NL63, HCoV-OC43 and HCoV-229E.

Once obtained from cultured CD4+ T cells, the DNA was sequenced using the Oncomine TCR Beta short-read assay. TCRdb re-derived calls from the PCR reads in MiXCR, one entry per CDR3 protein. There are 13,000 to 15,000 distinct CDR3 sequences in the sample; under 60% occur only once, and roughly 7.8% lies in the top ten. The ends lost 5 bases at V and 4 bases at J; junction bases unmatched: 8. The CDR3 totals 14 residues. Germline CDR1 and CDR2: DFQATT and SNEGSKA (reference sequence). Treatment defined: roughly 11-day PBMC culture with coronavirus spike peptide pools or control peptides (ViraFEST assay). The medium had half its volume replaced with fresh IL-2 medium on days 3 and 7. Comment on this clonotype: Its antigen is unknown.

Sequenced material: CD4+ T cells from blood, cultured in vitro. This TCR was recovered from a human donor who had recovered from COVID-19. The chain has TRBV20-1 and TRBJ1-1; 9 bases line up with TRBD1. The CDR3 spells CSAGGTGLSTEAFF. CDR3 DNA sequence: TGCAGTGCTGGGGGGACAGGGTTGAGCACTGAAGCTTTCTTT.